The T cell receptor (beta chain) under discussion was sequenced for a study of graft-versus-host responses after intestinal transplantation. The protocol was immunoSEQ multiplex PCR, while the TCRdb copy is restricted to in-frame clones and leaves out a portion. The sample has over 8,500 clones, about 95% seen once. This clone was detected a few times. Each post-transplant marrow sample came from the posterior iliac crest or another site. V was cut by 8 bases and J by 4 bases, with 9 bases left in between. In germline, CDR1 is SGHDN, CDR2 FVKESK. The CDR3 contains 11 residues. This sequence joins TRBV14 and TRBJ2-7, with TRBD1 as a possible D gene (6 bases). The TCR sequence derives from a human patient who received an intestinal transplant, so some T cells may come from the graft donor. Sequenced material: bone marrow, taken 521 days after intestinal transplantation. The CDR3 DNA is TGTGCCAGCTCTACAGGGTACGAGCAGTACTTC. Translation gives CASSTGYEQYF.